The T cell receptor beta chain under discussion was sequenced for a study of spatial heterogeneity in lung cancer. Background on the study: In cases with available follow-up PBMC samples, these were sequenced at a median of roughly two years after resection.

Each CDR3 protein gets one entry after TCRdb re-called the 5' RACE reads with MiXCR. The sample lists about 100,000 distinct CDR3 sequences, approximately 19% occurring once. Sample time point: blood at routine non-recurrence follow-up after resection. The sample was PBMCs, taken at follow-up. The sequence came from a male donor with early-stage non-small cell lung cancer.

CDR3 nucleotide sequence: TGTGCCAGCAGGCGGAGCGGGGCTTTCACAGATACGCAGTATTTT. Encoded protein: CASRRSGAFTDTQYF. The V call is TRBV2, the J call TRBJ2-3; TRBD2 matches at 7 bases. This CDR3 spans 15 amino acids. V lost 6 bases to trimming and J lost 2 bases; unmatched junction nucleotides: 8. The germline gives CDR1 SNHLY, CDR2 FYNNEI.